These 11 T cell receptor beta chains originate from one sample sequenced in a study of cytomegalovirus exposure and HLA in healthy donors. The primer mix had 60 Vbeta and 13 Jbeta primers. Profiled with immunoSEQ multiplex PCR; TCRdb holds only in-frame clones, not every one. This sample has 100,000 to 150,000 clones, with 80% found just once. Sequencing was carried out using PBMCs. These TCRs come from a male donor in good health and CMV-seronegative.

The CDR3 DNA is TGTGCCAGCAGCCAAGATTATCCCCAGTACTTC. Translation gives CASSQDYPQYF. The V and J genes are TRBV4-2 and TRBJ2-5, with unresolved D. The germline CDR1 and CDR2 sequences are LGHNA and YNFKEQ. CDR3 length: 11 amino acids. V lost 0 bases and J lost 9, with 5 bases in between.

The chain employs TRBV6-1 and TRBJ1-6; TRBD1 agrees at 12 bases. Germline loops: CDR1 MNHNS, CDR2 SASEGT. This CDR3 has 17 residues. Unmatched junction bases numbered 11, after V lost 4 bases and J lost 10 bases. CDR3 loop: CASSATGTGGVYSPLHF. In DNA form, the CDR3 reads TGTGCCAGCAGTGCCACCGGGACAGGGGGCGTCTACTCACCCCTCCACTTT.

This chain connects TRBV10-3 to TRBJ1-1; D is possibly TRBD1 (5 bases). This CDR3 region has 13 residues. Germline assignment: CDR1 ENHRY and CDR2 SYGVKD. V was shortened by 7 bases and J by 1 base, with 10 bases between the two germline ends. The CDR3 loop reads CAIKLQENTEAFF. The CDR3 DNA reads as TGTGCCATCAAGCTACAGGAGAACACTGAAGCTTTCTTT.

The chain combines TRBV29-1 with TRBJ1-4; 10 bases agree with TRBD1. After removal of 8 bases from V and 8 bases from J, the junction contained 5 bases not matched to a gene. The germline CDR1 and CDR2 sequences are SQVTM and ANQGSEA. The CDR3 runs 12 residues. The CDR3 region is CSSLDRGEKLFF. The CDR3 DNA reads TGCAGCAGCCTGGACAGGGGGGAAAAACTGTTTTTT. The full variable domain, in which reference TRBV29-1 and TRBJ1-4 provide the parts outside the CDR3, is SAVISQKPSRDICQRGTSLTIQCQVDSQVTMMFWYRQQPGQSLTLIATANQGSEATYESGFVIDKFPISRPNLTFSTLTVSNMSPEDSSIYLCSSLDRGEKLFFGSGTQLSVL.

The chain joins TRBV6-1 to TRBJ2-3; 7 bases align to TRBD2. The length of the CDR3 is 16 residues. Germline V gene sequence: CDR1 MNHNS, CDR2 SASEGT. Trimming cost V 2 bases and J 5 bases; bases outside gene matches: 10. CDR3 loop: CASSELGGRGKDTQYF. CDR3 bases: TGTGCCAGCAGTGAACTCGGCGGGAGAGGTAAAGATACGCAGTATTTT.

The chain is built from TRBV19 and TRBJ1-1; TRBD1 agrees at 8 bases. Germline CDR1 is LNHDA and CDR2 is SQIVND (reference sequence). Germline trimming cut 9 bases from V and 4 bases from J; bases unmatched to any gene: 16. The CDR3 runs to 16 residues. Here the CDR3 reads CASSRTTGGGVTEAFF. CDR3 sequence (DNA): TGTGCCAGCTCCCGTACTACAGGGGGAGGGGTCACTGAAGCTTTCTTT.

This chain connects TRBV28 to TRBJ2-7, with TRBD2 as a possible D gene (5 bases). Germline assignment: CDR1 MDHEN and CDR2 SYDVKM. The CDR3 is made up of 13 amino acids. The ends were cut back, 3 bases at V and 6 bases at J, with 12 bases in the middle. The CDR3, as DNA: TGTGCCAGCAGTTTTCGGGGTAATGGCGAGCAGTACTTC. Translation gives CASSFRGNGEQYF.

The genes are TRBV4-1 and TRBJ2-1, with 7 bases fitting TRBD2. The trim removed 4 bases at V and 7 bases at J, leaving 4 bases unmatched. The CDR3 contains 13 residues. The germline gives CDR1 MGHRA, CDR2 YSYEKL. The CDR3 bases are TGCGCCAGCAGCCTCGCCGGGGGGAATGAGCAGTTCTTC. It codes for CASSLAGGNEQFF.

On this clone itself: Mismatch with germline at one junction end may stem from a read error. The V call is TRBV10-3, the J call TRBJ2-5, with TRBD2 as a possible D gene (5 bases). The J call may not be correct, given that the DNA end is closer to TRBJ2-7. CDR3 length equals 15 residues. Germline CDR1 ENHRY, CDR2 SYGVKD. CDR3: CAISDAGKPSNEQYF. DNA for the CDR3: TGTGCCATCAGTGACGCCGGGAAACCCTCCAACGAGCAGTACTTC.

The gene calls are TRBV11-2 and TRBJ2-4, with D possibly being TRBD2 (5 bases). The CDR3 extends over 15 amino acids. In germline, CDR1 is SGHAT, CDR2 FQNNGV. With 2 bases removed from V and 3 bases from J, the gap between germline ends came to 11 bases. This CDR3 reads CASSLSVGSKNIQYF. In DNA form, the CDR3 reads TGTGCCAGCAGCTTATCGGTGGGGAGCAAAAACATTCAGTACTTC. The full variable domain, with the rest looked up from reference TRBV11-2 and TRBJ2-4, is EAGVAQSPRYKIIEKRQSVAFWCNPISGHATLYWYQQILGQGPKLLIQFQNNGVVDDSQLPKDRFSAERLKGVDSTLKIQPAKLEDSAVYLCASSLSVGSKNIQYFGAGTRLSVL.

The rearrangement links TRBV6-1 to TRBJ1-5; D remains unclear. The CDR3 consists of 13 residues. Germline CDR1 is MNHNS and CDR2 is SASEGT. V gave up 4 bases and J gave up 7 bases, with 11 bases separating them. The CDR3 bases are TGTGCCAGCAGTGTTGGCGGGGTCCAGCCCCAGCATTTT. This encodes CASSVGGVQPQHF.